This T cell receptor (beta chain) was captured by sequencing in a study of CD8 T cells in ankylosing spondylitis. This clonotype was seen more than once but under ten times. Its antigen is not identified. Libraries of TCR beta came from quantitative 5'-RACE with molecular barcodes. TCRdb analysed the 5' RACE reads with MiXCR anew, one entry per CDR3 protein. There are approximately 220,000 distinct CDR3 sequences in the sample; 20% to 30% occur only once, and 5% to 7.5% lies in the top ten. Findings and caveats of the study: Matched ankylosing spondylitis synovial fluid reportedly contained a significantly enriched population of disease-linked clones. Typical of ankylosing spondylitis blood, it appeared, was a TCR beta motif of 7 or 8 highly homologous variants. Several of the motif variants were reported before in synovial fluid and blood from reactive arthritis.

V was shortened by 2 bases and J by 7 bases, with 12 bases between the two germline ends. The germline CDR1 and CDR2 sequences are DFQATT and SNEGSKA (reference sequence). The CDR3 contains 13 residues. Specimen: blood, either unsorted or a sorted T cell fraction (not recorded which). The TCR was taken from a male donor with ankylosing spondylitis or in good health (not recorded which). This chain uses TRBV20-1 with TRBJ2-1; D is uncertain. DNA for the CDR3: TGCAGTGCTAGATGGTCCCTAGGTAATGAGCAGTTCTTC. Translation: CSARWSLGNEQFF.